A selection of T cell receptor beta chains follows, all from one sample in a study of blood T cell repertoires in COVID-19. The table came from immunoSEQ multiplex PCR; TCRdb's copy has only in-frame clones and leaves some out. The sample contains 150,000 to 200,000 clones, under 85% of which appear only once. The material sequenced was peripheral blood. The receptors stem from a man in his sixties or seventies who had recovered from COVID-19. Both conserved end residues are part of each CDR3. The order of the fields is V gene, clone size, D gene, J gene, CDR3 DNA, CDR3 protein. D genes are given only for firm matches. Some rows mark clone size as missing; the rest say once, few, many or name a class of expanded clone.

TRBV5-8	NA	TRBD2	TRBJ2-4	TGTGCCAGCAGCTTAATAGCGGGAGGTGTGAGCATTCAGTACTTC	CASSLIAGGVSIQYF
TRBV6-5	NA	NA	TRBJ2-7	TGTGCCAGCAGTTATGAGGGGGCGGGACCCTACGAGCAGTACTTC	CASSYEGAGPYEQYF
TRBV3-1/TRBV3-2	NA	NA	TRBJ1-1	TGTGCCAGCAGCCAAGAATCGGGTGAAGCTTTCTTT	CASSQESGEAFF
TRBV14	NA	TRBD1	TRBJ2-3	TGTGCCAGCAGCCGACAGGGTTGGACAGATACGCAGTATTTT	CASSRQGWTDTQYF
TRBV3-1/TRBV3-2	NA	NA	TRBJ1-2	TGTGCCAGCAGCCAATCCCCTCAGGGGTCGTATGGCTACACCTTC	CASSQSPQGSYGYTF
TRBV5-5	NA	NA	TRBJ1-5	TGTGCCAGCAGCTTGGAACAGGGCCGGCAGCCCCAGCATTTT	CASSLEQGRQPQHF
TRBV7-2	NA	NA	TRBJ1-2	TGTGCCAGCAGCACTCAGGCCAAGGGGTATGGCTACACCTTC	CASSTQAKGYGYTF
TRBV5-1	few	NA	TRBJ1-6	TGCGCCAGCAGCTTGTTAGGGCCCGTGGAGGGTTCACCCCTCCACTTT	CASSLLGPVEGSPLHF
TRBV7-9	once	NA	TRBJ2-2	TGTGCCAGCAGCTTGTCCAGGAACACCGGGGAGCTGTTTTTT	CASSLSRNTGELFF
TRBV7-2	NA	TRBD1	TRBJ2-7	TGTGCCAGCAGCATCACCGGGACAGGGGCAGACGAGCAGTACTTC	CASSITGTGADEQYF
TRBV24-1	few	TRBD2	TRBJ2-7	TGTGCCACCAGTGATGCTAGCGGGAGTAACCAAAAGCAGTACTTC	CATSDASGSNQKQYF
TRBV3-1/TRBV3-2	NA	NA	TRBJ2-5	TGTGCCAGCAGCCATCAGAAGGAGACCCAGTACTTC	CASSHQKETQYF
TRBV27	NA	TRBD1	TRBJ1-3	TGTGCCAGCTCTAGGGACAGGGCATCTGGAAACACCATATATTTT	CASSRDRASGNTIYF
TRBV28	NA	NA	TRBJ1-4	TGTGCCAGCAGCCCATCCGGGCCCCAGGGTGAAAAACTGTTTTTT	CASSPSGPQGEKLFF
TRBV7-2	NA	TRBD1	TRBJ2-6	TGTGCCAGCAGCTTAGCGGCAGGGGGCGGGTCTGGGGCCAACGTCCTGACTTTC	CASSLAAGGGSGANVLTF
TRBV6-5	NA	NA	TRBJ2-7	TGTGCCACTTTACCCGCGACGGGGAGCTCCTACGAGCAGTACTTC	CATLPATGSSYEQYF
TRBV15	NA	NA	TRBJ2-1	TGTGCCACCAGCAGATCGCCCGGTGGTTCCTACAATGAGCAGTTCTTC	CATSRSPGGSYNEQFF
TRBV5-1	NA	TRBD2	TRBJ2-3	TGCGCCAGCAGCCGCCCAGGGACTAGCGAACTAGATACGCAGTATTTT	CASSRPGTSELDTQYF
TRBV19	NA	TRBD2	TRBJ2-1	TGTGCCAGTAGTATTTTAGCGGGAAGTGAGCAGTTCTTC	CASSILAGSEQFF
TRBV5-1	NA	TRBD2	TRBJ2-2	TGCGCCAGCAGCGCGACTAGCACGAACACCGGGGAGCTGTTTTTT	CASSATSTNTGELFF